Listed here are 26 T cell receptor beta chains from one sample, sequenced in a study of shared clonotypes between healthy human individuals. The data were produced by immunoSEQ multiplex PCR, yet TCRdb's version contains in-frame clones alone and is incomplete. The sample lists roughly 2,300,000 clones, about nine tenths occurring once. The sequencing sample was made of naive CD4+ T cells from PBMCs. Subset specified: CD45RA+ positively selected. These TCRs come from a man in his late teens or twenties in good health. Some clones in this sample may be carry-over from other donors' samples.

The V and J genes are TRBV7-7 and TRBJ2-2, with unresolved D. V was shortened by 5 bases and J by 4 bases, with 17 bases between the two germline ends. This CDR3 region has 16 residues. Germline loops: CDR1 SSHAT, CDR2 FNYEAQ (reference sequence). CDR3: CASSPGRNSFTGELFF. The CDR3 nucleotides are TGTGCCAGCAGCCCTGGCAGAAACTCGTTCACCGGGGAGCTGTTTTTT.

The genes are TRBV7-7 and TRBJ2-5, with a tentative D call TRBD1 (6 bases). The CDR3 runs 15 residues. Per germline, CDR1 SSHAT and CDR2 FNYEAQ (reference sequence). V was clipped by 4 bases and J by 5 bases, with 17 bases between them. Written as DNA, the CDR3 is TGTGCCAGCAGCTCTAGGGCAGGGGTGTCGGAGACCCAGTACTTC. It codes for CASSSRAGVSETQYF.

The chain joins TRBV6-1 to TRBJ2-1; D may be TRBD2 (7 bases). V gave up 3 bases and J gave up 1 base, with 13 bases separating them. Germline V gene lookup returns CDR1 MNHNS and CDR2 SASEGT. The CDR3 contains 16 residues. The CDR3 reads CASSEGGTNSYNEQFF. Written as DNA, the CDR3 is TGTGCCAGCAGTGAGGGGGGGACAAATTCCTACAATGAGCAGTTCTTC.

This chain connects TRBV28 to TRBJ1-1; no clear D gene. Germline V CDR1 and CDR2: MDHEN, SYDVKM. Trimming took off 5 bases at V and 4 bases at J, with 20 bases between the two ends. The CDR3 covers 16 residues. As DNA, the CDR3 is TGTGCCAGCAGTAACCGAGGGTATCCTTACAGCACTGAAGCTTTCTTT. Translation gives CASSNRGYPYSTEAFF. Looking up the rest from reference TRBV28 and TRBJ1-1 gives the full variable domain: DVKVTQSSRYLVKRTGEKVFLECVQDMDHENMFWYRQDPGLGLRLIYFSYDVKMKEKGDIPEGYSVSREKKERFSLILESASTNQTSMYLCASSNRGYPYSTEAFFGQGTRLTVV.

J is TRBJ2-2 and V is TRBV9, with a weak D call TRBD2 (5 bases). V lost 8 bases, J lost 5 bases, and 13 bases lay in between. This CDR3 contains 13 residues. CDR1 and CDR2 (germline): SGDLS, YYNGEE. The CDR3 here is CASTLGDTGELFF. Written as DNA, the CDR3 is TGTGCCAGTACCCTCGGGGATACCGGGGAGCTGTTTTTT.

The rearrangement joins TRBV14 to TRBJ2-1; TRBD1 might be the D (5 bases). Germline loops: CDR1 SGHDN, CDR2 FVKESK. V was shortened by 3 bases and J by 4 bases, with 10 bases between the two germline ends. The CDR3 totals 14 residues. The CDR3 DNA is TGTGCCAGCAGCCACCTTAAGGGGTACAATGAGCAGTTCTTC. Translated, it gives CASSHLKGYNEQFF.

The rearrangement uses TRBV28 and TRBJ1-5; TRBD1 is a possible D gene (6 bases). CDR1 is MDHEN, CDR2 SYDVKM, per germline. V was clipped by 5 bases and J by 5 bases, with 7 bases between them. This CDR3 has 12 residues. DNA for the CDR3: TGTGCCAGCAGTCAGGGGTATCAGCCCCAGCATTTT. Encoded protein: CASSQGYQPQHF.

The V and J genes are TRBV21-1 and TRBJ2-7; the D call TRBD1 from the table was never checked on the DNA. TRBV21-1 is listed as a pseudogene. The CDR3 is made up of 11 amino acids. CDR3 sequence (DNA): TGTGCCAGCAGCCAATCCTACGAGCAGTACTTC. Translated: CASSQSYEQYF.

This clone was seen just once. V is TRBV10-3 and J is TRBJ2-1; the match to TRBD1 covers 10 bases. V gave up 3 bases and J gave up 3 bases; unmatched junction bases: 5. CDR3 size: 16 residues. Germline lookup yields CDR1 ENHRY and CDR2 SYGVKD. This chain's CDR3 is CAISDAGTGVYNEQFF. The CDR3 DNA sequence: TGTGCCATCAGTGATGCCGGGACAGGGGTCTACAATGAGCAGTTCTTC.

The CDR3 bases are TGTGCCAGCAGTGAACTCCCCAGACAGTACAATGAGCAGTTCTTC. It translates to CASSELPRQYNEQFF. This chain uses TRBV25-1 with TRBJ2-1, with D perhaps TRBD1 (5 bases). The CDR3 covers 15 residues. Germline-derived CDR1 and CDR2 are MGHDK and SYGVNS. V was pared by 2 bases and J by 4 bases, with 12 bases between.

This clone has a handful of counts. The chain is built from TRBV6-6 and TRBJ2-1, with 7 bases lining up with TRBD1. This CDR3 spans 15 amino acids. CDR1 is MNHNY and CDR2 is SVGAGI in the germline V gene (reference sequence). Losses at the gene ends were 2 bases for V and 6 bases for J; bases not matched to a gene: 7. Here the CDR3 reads CASSYPTYRGNEQFF. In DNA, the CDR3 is TGTGCCAGCAGTTACCCAACATACAGGGGCAATGAGCAGTTCTTC.

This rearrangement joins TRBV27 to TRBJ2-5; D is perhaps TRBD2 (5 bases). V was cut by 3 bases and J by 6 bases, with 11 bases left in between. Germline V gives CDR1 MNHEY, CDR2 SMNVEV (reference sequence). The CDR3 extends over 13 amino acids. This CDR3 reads CASSLRGYQTQYF. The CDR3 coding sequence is TGTGCCAGCAGTTTGAGAGGGTACCAGACCCAGTACTTC.

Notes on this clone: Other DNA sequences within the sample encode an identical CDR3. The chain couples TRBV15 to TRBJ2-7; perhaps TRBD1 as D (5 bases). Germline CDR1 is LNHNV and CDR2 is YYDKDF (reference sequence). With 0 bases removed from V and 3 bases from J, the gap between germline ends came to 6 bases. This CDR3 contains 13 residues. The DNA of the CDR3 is TGTGCCACCAGCAGAGATAGGGGCTACGAGCAGTACTTC. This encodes CATSRDRGYEQYF.

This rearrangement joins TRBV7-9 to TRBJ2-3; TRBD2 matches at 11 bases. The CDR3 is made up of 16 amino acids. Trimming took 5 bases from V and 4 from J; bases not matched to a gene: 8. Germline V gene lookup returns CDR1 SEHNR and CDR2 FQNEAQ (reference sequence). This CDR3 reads CASSRTSGRASDTQYF. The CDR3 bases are TGTGCCAGCAGCCGTACTAGCGGGAGAGCTTCAGATACGCAGTATTTT. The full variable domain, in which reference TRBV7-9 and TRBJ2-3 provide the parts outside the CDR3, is DTGVSQNPRHKITKRGQNVTFRCDPISEHNRLYWYRQTLGQGPEFLTYFQNEAQLEKSRLLSDRFSAERPKGSFSTLEIQRTEQGDSAMYLCASSRTSGRASDTQYFGPGTRLTVL.

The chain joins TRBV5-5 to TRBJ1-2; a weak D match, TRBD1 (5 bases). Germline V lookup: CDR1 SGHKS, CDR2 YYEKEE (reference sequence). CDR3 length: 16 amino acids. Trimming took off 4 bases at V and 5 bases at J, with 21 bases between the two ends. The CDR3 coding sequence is TGTGCCAGCAGCCGGCGGGGGATCAAGGGTTTATATGGCTACACCTTC. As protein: CASSRRGIKGLYGYTF.

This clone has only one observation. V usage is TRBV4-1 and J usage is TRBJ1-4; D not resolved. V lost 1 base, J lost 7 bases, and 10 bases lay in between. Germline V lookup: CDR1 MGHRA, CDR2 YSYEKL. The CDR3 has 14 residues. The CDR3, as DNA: TGCGCCAGCAGCCAAGGTCAGGCAGCTGAAAAACTGTTTTTT. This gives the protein CASSQGQAAEKLFF.

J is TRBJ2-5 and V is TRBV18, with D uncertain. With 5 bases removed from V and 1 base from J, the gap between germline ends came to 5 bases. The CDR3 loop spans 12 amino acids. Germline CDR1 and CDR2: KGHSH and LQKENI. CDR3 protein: CASSVSQETQYF. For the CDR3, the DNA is TGTGCCAGCTCAGTTTCCCAAGAGACCCAGTACTTC.

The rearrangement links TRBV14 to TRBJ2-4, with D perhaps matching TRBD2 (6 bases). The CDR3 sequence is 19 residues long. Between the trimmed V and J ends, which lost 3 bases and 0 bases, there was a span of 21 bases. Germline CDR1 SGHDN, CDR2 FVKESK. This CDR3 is CASSQREARGDLAKNIQYF. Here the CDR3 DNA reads TGTGCCAGCAGCCAGAGGGAGGCCCGGGGAGATCTAGCCAAAAACATTCAGTACTTC.

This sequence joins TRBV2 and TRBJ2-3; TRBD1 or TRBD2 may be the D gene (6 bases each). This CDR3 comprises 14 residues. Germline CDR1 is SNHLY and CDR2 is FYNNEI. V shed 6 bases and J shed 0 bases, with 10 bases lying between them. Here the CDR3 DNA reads TGTGCCAGCAGGCGGGACACCAGCACAGATACGCAGTATTTT. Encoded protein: CASRRDTSTDTQYF.

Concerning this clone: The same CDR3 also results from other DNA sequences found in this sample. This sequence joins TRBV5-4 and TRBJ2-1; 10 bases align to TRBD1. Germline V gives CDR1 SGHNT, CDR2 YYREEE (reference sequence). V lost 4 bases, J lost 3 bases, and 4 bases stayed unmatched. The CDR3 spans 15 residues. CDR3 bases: TGTGCCAGCAGCAGCGGGACAGGGGACTACAATGAGCAGTTCTTC. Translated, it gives CASSSGTGDYNEQFF. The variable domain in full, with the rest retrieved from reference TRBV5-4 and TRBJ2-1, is ETGVTQSPTHLIKTRGQQVTLRCSSQSGHNTVSWYQQALGQGPQFIFQYYREEENGRGNFPPRFSGLQFPNYSSELNVNALELDDSALYLCASSSGTGDYNEQFFGPGTRLTVL.

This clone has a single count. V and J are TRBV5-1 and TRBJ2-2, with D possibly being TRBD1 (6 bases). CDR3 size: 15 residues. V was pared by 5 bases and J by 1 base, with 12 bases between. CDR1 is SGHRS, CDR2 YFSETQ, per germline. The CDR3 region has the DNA TGCGCCAGCAGACAGACGACAGGGAACACCGGGGAGCTGTTTTTT. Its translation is CASRQTTGNTGELFF.

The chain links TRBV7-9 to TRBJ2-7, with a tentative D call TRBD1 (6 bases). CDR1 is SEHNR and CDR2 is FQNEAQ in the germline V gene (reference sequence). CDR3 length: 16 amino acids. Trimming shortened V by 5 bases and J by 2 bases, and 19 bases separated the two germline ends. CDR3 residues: CASSTIQGFHPYEQYF. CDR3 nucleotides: TGTGCCAGCAGCACCATTCAGGGGTTCCACCCCTACGAGCAGTACTTC.

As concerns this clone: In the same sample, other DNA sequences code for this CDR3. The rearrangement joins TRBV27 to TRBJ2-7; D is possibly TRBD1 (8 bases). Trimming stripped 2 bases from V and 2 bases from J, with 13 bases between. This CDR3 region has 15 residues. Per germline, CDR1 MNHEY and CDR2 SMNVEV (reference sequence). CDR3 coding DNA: TGTGCCAGCAGTTTAAGCGGGACAGGAACCTACGAGCAGTACTTC. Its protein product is CASSLSGTGTYEQYF.

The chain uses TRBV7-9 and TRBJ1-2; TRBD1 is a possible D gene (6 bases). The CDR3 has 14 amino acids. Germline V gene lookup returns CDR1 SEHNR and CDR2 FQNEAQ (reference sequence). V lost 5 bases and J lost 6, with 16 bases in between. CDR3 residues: CASSRGQGTDGYTF. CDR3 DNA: TGTGCCAGCAGCCGGGGACAAGGGACTGATGGCTACACCTTC. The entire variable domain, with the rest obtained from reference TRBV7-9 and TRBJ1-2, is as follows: DTGVSQNPRHKITKRGQNVTFRCDPISEHNRLYWYRQTLGQGPEFLTYFQNEAQLEKSRLLSDRFSAERPKGSFSTLEIQRTEQGDSAMYLCASSRGQGTDGYTFGSGTRLTVV.

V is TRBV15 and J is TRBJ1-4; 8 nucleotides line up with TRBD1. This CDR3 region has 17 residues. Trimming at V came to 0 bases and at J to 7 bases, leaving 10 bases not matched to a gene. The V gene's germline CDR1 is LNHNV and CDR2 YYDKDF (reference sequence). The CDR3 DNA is TGTGCCACCAGCAGAGATCAGGGGGCCGCCGTCAGTGAAAAACTGTTTTTT. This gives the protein CATSRDQGAAVSEKLFF.

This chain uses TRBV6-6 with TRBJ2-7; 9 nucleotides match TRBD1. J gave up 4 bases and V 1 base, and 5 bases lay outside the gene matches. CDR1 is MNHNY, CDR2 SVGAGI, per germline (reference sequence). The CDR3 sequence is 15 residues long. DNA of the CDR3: TGTGCCAGCAGTTACTTGGGGACAGGGATTTACGAGCAGTACTTC. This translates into CASSYLGTGIYEQYF.